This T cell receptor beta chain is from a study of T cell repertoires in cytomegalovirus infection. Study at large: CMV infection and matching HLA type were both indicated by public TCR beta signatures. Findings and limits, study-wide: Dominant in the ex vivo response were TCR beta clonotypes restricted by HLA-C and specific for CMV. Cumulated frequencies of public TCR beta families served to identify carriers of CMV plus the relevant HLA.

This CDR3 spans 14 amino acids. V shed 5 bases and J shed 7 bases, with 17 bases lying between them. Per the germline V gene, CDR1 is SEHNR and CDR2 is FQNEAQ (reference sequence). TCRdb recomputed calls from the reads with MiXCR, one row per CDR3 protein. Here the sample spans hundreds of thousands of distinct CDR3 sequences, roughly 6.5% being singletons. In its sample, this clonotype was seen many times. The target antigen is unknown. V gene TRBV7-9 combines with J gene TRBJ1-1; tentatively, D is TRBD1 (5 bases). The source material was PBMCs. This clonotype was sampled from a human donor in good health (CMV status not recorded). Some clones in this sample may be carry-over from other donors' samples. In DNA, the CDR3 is TGTGCCAGCAGCCACGAATGGGGGGAGGTTGAAGCTTTCTTT. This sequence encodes CASSHEWGEVEAFF.